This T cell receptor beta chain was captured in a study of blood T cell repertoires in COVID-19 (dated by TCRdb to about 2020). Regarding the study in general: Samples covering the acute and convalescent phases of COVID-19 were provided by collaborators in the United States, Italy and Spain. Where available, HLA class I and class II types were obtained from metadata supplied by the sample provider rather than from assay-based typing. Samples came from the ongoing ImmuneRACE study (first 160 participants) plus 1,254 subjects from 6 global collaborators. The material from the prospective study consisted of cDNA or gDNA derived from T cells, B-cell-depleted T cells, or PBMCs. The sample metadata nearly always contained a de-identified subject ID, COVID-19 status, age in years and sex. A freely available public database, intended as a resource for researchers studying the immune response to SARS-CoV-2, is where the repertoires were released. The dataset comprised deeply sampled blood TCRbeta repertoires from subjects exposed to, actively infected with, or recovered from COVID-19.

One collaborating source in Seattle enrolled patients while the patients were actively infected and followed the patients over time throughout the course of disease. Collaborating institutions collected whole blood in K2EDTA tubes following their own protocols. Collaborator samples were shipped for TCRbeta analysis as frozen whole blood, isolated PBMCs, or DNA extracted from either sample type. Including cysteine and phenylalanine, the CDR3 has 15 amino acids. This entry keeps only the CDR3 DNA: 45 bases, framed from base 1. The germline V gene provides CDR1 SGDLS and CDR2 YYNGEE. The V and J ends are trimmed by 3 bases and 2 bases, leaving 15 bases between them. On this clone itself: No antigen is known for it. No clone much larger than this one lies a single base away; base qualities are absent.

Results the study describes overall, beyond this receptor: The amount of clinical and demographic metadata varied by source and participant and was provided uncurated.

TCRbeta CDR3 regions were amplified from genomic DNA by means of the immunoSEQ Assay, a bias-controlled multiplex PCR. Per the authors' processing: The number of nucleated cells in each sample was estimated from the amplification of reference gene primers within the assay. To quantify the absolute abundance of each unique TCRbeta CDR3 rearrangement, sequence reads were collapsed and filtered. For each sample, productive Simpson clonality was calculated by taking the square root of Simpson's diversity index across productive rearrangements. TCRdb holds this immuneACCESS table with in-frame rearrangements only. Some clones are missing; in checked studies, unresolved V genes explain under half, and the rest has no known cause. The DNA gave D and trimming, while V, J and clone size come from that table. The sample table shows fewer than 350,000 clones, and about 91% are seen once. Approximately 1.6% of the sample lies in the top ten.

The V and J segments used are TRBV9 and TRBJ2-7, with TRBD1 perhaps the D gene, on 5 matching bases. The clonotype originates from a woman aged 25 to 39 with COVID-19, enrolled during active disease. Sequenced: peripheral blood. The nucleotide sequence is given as TGTGCCAGCAGCGCAGAAACAGGTCCCCCCTACGAGCAGTACTTC. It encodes CASSAETGPPYEQYF.